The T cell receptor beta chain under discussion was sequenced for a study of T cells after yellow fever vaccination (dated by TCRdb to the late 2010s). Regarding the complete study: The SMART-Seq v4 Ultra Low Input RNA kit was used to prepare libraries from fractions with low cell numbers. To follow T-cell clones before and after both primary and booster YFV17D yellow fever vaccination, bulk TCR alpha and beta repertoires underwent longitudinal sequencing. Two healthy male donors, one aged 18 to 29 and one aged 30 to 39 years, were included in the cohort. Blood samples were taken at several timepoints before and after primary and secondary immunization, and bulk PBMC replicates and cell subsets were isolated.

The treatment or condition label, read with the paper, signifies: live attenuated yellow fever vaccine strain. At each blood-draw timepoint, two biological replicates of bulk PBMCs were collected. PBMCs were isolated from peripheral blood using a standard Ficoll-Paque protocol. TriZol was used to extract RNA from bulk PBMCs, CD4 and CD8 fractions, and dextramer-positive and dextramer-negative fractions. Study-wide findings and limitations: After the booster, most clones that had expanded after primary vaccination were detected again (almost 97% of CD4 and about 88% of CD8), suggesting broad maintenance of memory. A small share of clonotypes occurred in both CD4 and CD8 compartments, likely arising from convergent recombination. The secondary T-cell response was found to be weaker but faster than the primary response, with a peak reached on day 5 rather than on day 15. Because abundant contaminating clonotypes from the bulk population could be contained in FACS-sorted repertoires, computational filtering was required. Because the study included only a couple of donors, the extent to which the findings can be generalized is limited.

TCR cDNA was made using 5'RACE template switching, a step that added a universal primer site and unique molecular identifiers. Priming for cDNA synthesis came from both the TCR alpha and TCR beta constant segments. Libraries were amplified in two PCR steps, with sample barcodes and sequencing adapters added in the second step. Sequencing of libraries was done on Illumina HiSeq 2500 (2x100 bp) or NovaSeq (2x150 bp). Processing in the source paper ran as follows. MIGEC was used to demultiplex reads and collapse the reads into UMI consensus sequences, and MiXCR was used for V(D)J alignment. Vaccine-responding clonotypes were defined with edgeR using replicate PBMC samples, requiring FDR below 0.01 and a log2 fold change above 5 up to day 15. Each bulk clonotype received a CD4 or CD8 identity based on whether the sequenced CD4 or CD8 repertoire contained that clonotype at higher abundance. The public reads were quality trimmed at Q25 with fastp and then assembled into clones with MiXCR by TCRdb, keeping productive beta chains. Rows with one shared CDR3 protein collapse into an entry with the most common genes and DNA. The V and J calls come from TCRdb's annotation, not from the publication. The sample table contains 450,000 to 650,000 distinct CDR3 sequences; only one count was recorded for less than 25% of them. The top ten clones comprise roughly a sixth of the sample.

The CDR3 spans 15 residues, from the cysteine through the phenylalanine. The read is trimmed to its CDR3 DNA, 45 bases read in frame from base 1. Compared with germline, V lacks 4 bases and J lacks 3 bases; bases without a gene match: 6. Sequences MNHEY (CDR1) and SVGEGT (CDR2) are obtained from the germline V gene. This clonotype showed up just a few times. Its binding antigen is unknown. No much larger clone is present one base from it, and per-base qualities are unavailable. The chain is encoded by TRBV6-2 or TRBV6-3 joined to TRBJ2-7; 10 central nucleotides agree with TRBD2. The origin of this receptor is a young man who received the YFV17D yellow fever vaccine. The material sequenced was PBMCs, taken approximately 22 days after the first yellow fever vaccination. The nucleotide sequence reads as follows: TGTGCCAGCAGTTCCGTCGCTAGCGGGGGCTACGAGCAGTACTTC. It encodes CASSSVASGGYEQYF.